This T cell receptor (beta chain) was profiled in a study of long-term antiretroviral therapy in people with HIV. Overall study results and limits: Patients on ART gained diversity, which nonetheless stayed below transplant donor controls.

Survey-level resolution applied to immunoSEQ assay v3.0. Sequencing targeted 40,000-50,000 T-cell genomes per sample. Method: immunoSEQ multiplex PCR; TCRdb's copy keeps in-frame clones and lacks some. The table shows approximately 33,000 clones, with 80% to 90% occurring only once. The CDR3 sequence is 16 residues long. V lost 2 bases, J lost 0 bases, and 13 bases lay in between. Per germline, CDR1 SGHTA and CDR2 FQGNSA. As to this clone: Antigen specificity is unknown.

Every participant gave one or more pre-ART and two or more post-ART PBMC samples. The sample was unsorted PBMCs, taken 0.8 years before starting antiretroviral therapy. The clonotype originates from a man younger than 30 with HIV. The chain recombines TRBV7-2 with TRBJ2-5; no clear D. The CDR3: CASSLSSGRYQETQYF. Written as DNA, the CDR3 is TGTGCCAGCAGCTTATCATCCGGCAGGTACCAAGAGACCCAGTACTTC.